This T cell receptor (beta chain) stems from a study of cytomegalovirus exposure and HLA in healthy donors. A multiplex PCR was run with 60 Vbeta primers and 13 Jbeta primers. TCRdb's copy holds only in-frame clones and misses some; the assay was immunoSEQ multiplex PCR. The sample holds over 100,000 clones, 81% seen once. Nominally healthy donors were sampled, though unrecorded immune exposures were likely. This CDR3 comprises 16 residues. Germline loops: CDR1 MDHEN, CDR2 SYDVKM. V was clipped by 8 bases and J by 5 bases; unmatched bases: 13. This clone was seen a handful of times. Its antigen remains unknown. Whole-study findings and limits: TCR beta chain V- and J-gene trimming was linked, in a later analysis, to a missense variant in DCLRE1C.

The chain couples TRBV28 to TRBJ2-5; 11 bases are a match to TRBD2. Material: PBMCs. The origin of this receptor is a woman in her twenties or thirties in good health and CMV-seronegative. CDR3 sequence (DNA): TGTGCCAGCGGGCTAGCGGGAGGTGGGTCCGGCGAGACCCAGTACTTC. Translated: CASGLAGGGSGETQYF.